Each of the 19 T cell receptor beta chains below was sequenced from the same sample in a study of T cell responses to AZD1222 COVID-19 vaccine. TCRdb keeps only in-frame clones here, not all; method: immunoSEQ multiplex PCR. The profile shows about 200,000 clones, approximately 93% of them singletons. The sample here was peripheral blood, taken 28 days after the second AZD1222 dose. The receptor set was obtained from an adult who received the AZD1222 COVID-19 vaccine.

The rearrangement links TRBV11-2 to TRBJ1-1, with 7 bases identical to TRBD1. The V and J ends lost 5 bases and 3 bases, in that order; junction bases with no gene match: 3. From germline, CDR1 is SGHAT and CDR2 FQNNGV. The CDR3 totals 13 residues. CDR3 in DNA: TGTGCCAGCAGCGCCACAGGGGACACTGAAGCTTTCTTT. Its protein product is CASSATGDTEAFF.

As DNA, the CDR3 is TGCGCCAGCAGCCAAGACCCCCCAGGGGGCGGGGTACCCCTCCACTTT. This sequence encodes CASSQDPPGGGVPLHF. The V call is TRBV4-1, the J call TRBJ1-6, with 8 bases lining up with TRBD1. This CDR3 contains 16 residues. Trimming removed 0 bases from V and 12 bases from J; junction bases left unmatched: 10. The germline V gene has CDR1 MGHRA and CDR2 YSYEKL.

The chain joins TRBV5-4 to TRBJ1-3; D unclear. This CDR3 has 12 residues. CDR1 is SGHNT, CDR2 YYREEE, per germline (reference sequence). V was clipped by 0 bases and J by 4 bases, with 2 bases between them. The CDR3: CASSLAGNTIYF. The CDR3 DNA is TGTGCCAGCAGCTTGGCGGGAAACACCATATATTTT.

The CDR3 DNA follows: TGTGCCTGGAGTGTACAGACACAAGAGACCCAGTACTTC. It yields the protein CAWSVQTQETQYF. The chain has TRBV30 and TRBJ2-5; D ambiguous. The CDR3 length is 13 residues. In germline, CDR1 is GTSNPN, CDR2 SVGIG (reference sequence). Trimming left V 0 bases short and J 2 bases short, with 7 bases between.

The chain links TRBV18 to TRBJ1-5; 8 nucleotides agree with TRBD1. V was clipped by 3 bases and J by 3 bases; unmatched bases: 7. CDR3 size: 16 residues. Germline CDR1 KGHSH, CDR2 LQKENI. The CDR3 sequence is CASSPRTGIPNQPQHF. The CDR3 DNA is TGTGCCAGCTCACCTCGGACAGGGATCCCCAATCAGCCCCAGCATTTT.

This clone was counted a few times. The V call is TRBV30, the J call TRBJ1-3; D not certain. Germline-derived CDR1 and CDR2 are GTSNPN and SVGIG (reference sequence). The ends were cut back, 0 bases at V and 0 bases at J, with 15 bases in the middle. There are 17 residues in the CDR3. The CDR3: CAWSVLGYLSSGNTIYF. As DNA, the CDR3 is TGTGCCTGGAGTGTACTGGGGTACCTCAGCTCTGGAAACACCATATATTTT.

This rearrangement joins TRBV5-1 to TRBJ1-1; D gene unclear. Looked up from germline, CDR1 is SGHRS and CDR2 is YFSETQ. The CDR3 is 15 amino acids. The V end was cut by 0 bases, the J end by 0 bases, with 9 bases between. The CDR3 DNA reads as TGCGCCAGCAGCTTGGTTACGACCCTGAACACTGAAGCTTTCTTT. Amino acids: CASSLVTTLNTEAFF. The whole variable domain, remainder taken from reference TRBV5-1 and TRBJ1-1, is KAGVTQTPRYLIKTRGQQVTLSCSPISGHRSVSWYQQTPGQGLQFLFEYFSETQRNKGNFPGRFSGRQFSNSRSEMNVSTLELGDSALYLCASSLVTTLNTEAFFGQGTRLTVV.

This chain joins TRBV6-2 or TRBV6-3 and TRBJ1-5; possible D gene TRBD1, 6 bases. The CDR3 spans 16 residues. Trimming pared 5 bases from V and 2 bases from J, leaving 16 bases between. Germline V lookup: CDR1 MNHEY, CDR2 SVGEGT. CDR3 residues: CASSPFGGSGNQPQHF. CDR3 in DNA: TGTGCCAGCAGTCCATTCGGGGGCTCTGGCAATCAGCCCCAGCATTTT.

J is TRBJ1-4 and V is TRBV3-1 (or the pseudogene TRBV3-2), with a tentative D call TRBD1 (5 bases). Deletions cut 2 bases from V and 8 bases from J, with 12 bases between. CDR3 length: 14 amino acids. Per germline, CDR1 LGHDT and CDR2 YNNKEL (reference sequence). CDR3: CASSQIRTREKLFF. CDR3 DNA sequence: TGTGCCAGCAGCCAAATCCGGACAAGGGAAAAACTGTTTTTT.

This rearrangement joins TRBV2 to TRBJ2-1; 11 nucleotides match TRBD1. This CDR3 comprises 13 residues. From germline, CDR1 is SNHLY and CDR2 FYNNEI. Germline trimming cut 6 bases from V and 9 bases from J; bases unmatched to any gene: 4. DNA for the CDR3: TGTGCCAGCAGGGAGGACAGGGGGCTTGAGCAGTTCTTC. Protein product: CASREDRGLEQFF.

The rearrangement links TRBV28 to TRBJ1-2, with no clear D. V was shortened by 7 bases and J by 3 bases, with 12 bases between the two germline ends. The CDR3 has 13 residues. Germline CDR1 reads MDHEN; CDR2 reads SYDVKM. As DNA, the CDR3 is TGTGCCAGCATCTCTCCCGTAGACTATGGCTACACCTTC. Translation gives CASISPVDYGYTF.

The CDR3 loop reads CASSRDLGREKLFF. The CDR3 DNA sequence: TGCGCCAGCAGCCGGGACCTAGGGCGGGAAAAACTGTTTTTT. The rearrangement joins TRBV4-3 to TRBJ1-4, with a possible D match to TRBD1 (5 bases). Germline-derived CDR1 and CDR2 are LGHNA and YSLEER. The CDR3 spans 14 residues. V lost 4 bases and J lost 8, with 14 bases in between.

The chain links TRBV12-3 or TRBV12-4 to TRBJ1-5; D is ambiguous. V was shortened by 2 bases and J by 3 bases, with 2 bases between the two germline ends. The CDR3 length is 12 residues. The CDR3 DNA reads as TGTGCCAGCAGTTTATACAATCAGCCCCAGCATTTT. Translated, it gives CASSLYNQPQHF.

This chain joins TRBV7-6 and TRBJ1-5; the D is unclear. The CDR3 runs to 13 residues. Germline CDR1 is SGHVS and CDR2 is FNYEAQ. The ends were cut back, 1 base at V and 6 bases at J, with 7 bases in the middle. This chain's CDR3 is CASSLVVGQPQHF. Here the CDR3 DNA reads TGTGCCAGCAGCTTAGTTGTGGGTCAGCCCCAGCATTTT.

V usage is TRBV12-3 or TRBV12-4 and J usage is TRBJ2-3; a weak D match, TRBD2 (5 bases). Trimming cost V 2 bases and J 5 bases, with 8 bases left between them. CDR3 length: 13 amino acids. The CDR3 DNA follows: TGTGCCAGCAGTTTACTCGGGGAAGATACGCAGTATTTT. This translates into CASSLLGEDTQYF.

This chain uses TRBV2 with TRBJ1-1; D remains ambiguous. Trimming took off 7 bases at V and 5 bases at J, with 14 bases between the two ends. Germline V CDR1 and CDR2: SNHLY, FYNNEI. This CDR3 is 13 amino acids long. This chain's CDR3 is CASMVGISTEAFF. The DNA for the CDR3 is TGTGCCAGCATGGTCGGGATTAGTACTGAAGCTTTCTTT.

The V gene is TRBV7-9, the J gene TRBJ1-4, with 8 bases that match TRBD1. The trim removed 4 bases at V and 7 bases at J, leaving 8 bases unmatched. The germline CDR1 and CDR2 sequences are SEHNR and FQNEAQ (reference sequence). The length of the CDR3 is 15 residues. The CDR3 DNA follows: TGTGCCAGCAGCTGGACAGGGTACAACAGTGAAAAACTGTTTTTT. This gives the protein CASSWTGYNSEKLFF.

As to this clone: The limits of the CDR3 on the DNA are not certain, so only TCRdb's listed CDR3 is given. V and J are TRBV21-1 and TRBJ1-6; the DNA was not used to check the table's D call, TRBD1. TRBV21-1 is a recognized pseudogene. The CDR3 contains 15 residues when both ends are counted. CDR3 amino acids: CASSKVGQGNSPLHF.

The chain recombines TRBV25-1 with TRBJ1-6; no clear D. Trimming took 8 bases from V and 5 from J, leaving 10 bases between them. The CDR3 runs to 13 residues. From germline, CDR1 is MGHDK and CDR2 SYGVNS. CDR3 amino acids: CASQEGDNSPLHF. The CDR3 DNA is TGTGCCAGCCAGGAGGGAGATAATTCACCCCTCCACTTT.